The 30 T cell receptor beta chains below all came from one sample that was sequenced in a study of T cells in Graves' hyperthyroidism and ophthalmopathy. RNA transcripts were the template for amplifying TCR beta CDR3 regions. Researchers ran a first-round RT-PCR on the TCR CDR3 using the HTBI primer set. A single record per CDR3 protein comes from TCRdb applying MiXCR to the multiplex PCR reads. Among hundreds of thousands of distinct CDR3 sequences listed, about 15% were seen once. Sequenced input: blood. The receptors were gathered from a woman aged 25 to 45 with Graves' hyperthyroidism that later progressed to Graves' ophthalmopathy.

This clonotype was counted ten times or more. The gene calls are TRBV28 and TRBJ2-6; possibly TRBD2 for D (5 bases). Germline CDR1 is MDHEN and CDR2 is SYDVKM. Trimming shortened V by 3 bases and J by 1 base, and 10 bases separated the two germline ends. CDR3 length: 16 amino acids. The CDR3 loop reads CASSFLRESGANVLTF. The CDR3 nucleotides are TGTGCCAGCAGTTTTCTCCGGGAATCTGGGGCCAACGTCCTGACTTTC.

The rearrangement joins TRBV4-1 to TRBJ2-7, with 12 bases identical to TRBD2. CDR1 is MGHRA, CDR2 YSYEKL, per germline. Trimming cost V 3 bases and J 9 bases; bases outside gene matches: 12. This CDR3 is 16 amino acids long. The CDR3 is CASSQTGLAGGTGQYF. The CDR3 DNA reads TGCGCCAGCAGCCAGACGGGACTAGCGGGCGGTACGGGGCAGTACTTC.

This chain links TRBV14 with TRBJ2-7, with D possibly matching TRBD2 (5 bases). This CDR3 has 13 residues. The V end was cut by 5 bases, the J end by 7 bases, with 15 bases between. The germline CDR1 and CDR2 sequences are SGHDN and FVKESK. The CDR3 DNA sequence: TGTGCCAGCAGCGGATTAGGACTGTCGGAGCAGTACTTC. This translates into CASSGLGLSEQYF.

This chain uses TRBV24-1 with TRBJ2-1, with 8 nucleotides matching TRBD2. V lost 9 bases, J lost 6 bases, and 6 bases stayed unmatched. The CDR3 covers 13 residues. Germline values: CDR1 KGHDR, CDR2 SFDVKD. CDR3 amino acids: CATDGRGSNEQFF. The CDR3 nucleotides are TGTGCCACCGACGGGAGGGGCTCCAATGAGCAGTTCTTC.

As concerns this clonotype: A much larger clonotype is one base distant, so this may be a read error. This chain connects TRBV30 to TRBJ1-3, with D unclear. CDR1 and CDR2 from the germline V gene are GTSNPN and SVGIG (reference sequence). V gave up 8 bases and J gave up 0 bases, with 23 bases separating them. This CDR3 contains 17 residues. CDR3 protein: CARTQPAQLISGNTIYF. The CDR3 nucleotides read TGTGCCAGGACCCAGCCTGCGCAGTTAATCTCTGGAAACACCATATATTTT.

Ten or more counts support this clonotype. The chain uses TRBV30 and TRBJ1-2; 8 bases are shared with TRBD1. The CDR3 consists of 15 residues. CDR1 and CDR2 from the germline V gene are GTSNPN and SVGIG (reference sequence). After removal of 4 bases from V and 5 bases from J, the junction contained 12 bases not matched to a gene. CDR3 nucleotide sequence: TGTGCCTGGATCACTTCTATCAGGGGGCCGTATGGCTACACCTTC. Translating it yields CAWITSIRGPYGYTF.

This clonotype came up many times. The gene calls are TRBV15 and TRBJ2-5; D is unclear. V was trimmed by 0 bases and J by 0 bases, leaving 8 bases between them. Per germline, CDR1 LNHNV and CDR2 YYDKDF (reference sequence). The CDR3 covers 15 residues. The CDR3 DNA follows: TGTGCCACCAGCAGAGACGGTGGGAACCAAGAGACCCAGTACTTC. It is translated as CATSRDGGNQETQYF. The full variable domain, with the rest looked up from reference TRBV15 and TRBJ2-5, is DAMVIQNPRYQVTQFGKPVTLSCSQTLNHNVMYWYQQKSSQAPKLLFHYYDKDFNNEADTPDNFQSRRPNTSFCFLDIRSPGLGDTAMYLCATSRDGGNQETQYFGPGTRLLVL.

The chain combines TRBV15 with TRBJ2-7, with D unclear. Germline V lookup: CDR1 LNHNV, CDR2 YYDKDF (reference sequence). V dropped 0 bases and J dropped 3 bases, with 3 bases sitting between them. The CDR3 totals 12 residues. The CDR3 nucleotides are TGTGCCACCAGCAGAGACAACTACGAGCAGTACTTC. Its translation: CATSRDNYEQYF.

This clonotype was picked up many times. The chain employs TRBV11-1 and TRBJ2-2, with 7 bases identical to TRBD2. V lost 3 bases to trimming and J lost 1 base; unmatched junction nucleotides: 2. Germline V gene data show CDR1 as SGHAT and CDR2 as FQDESV (reference sequence). This CDR3 is 15 amino acids long. In DNA, the CDR3 is TGTGCCAGCAGCTTTCCTAGCGGGAACACCGGGGAGCTGTTTTTT. Residues: CASSFPSGNTGELFF. The full variable domain, with the rest looked up from reference TRBV11-1 and TRBJ2-2, is EAEVAQSPRYKITEKSQAVAFWCDPISGHATLYWYRQILGQGPELLVQFQDESVVDDSQLPKDRFSAERLKGVDSTLKIQPAELGDSAMYLCASSFPSGNTGELFFGEGSRLTVL.

There are a few counts of this clonotype. The chain joins TRBV9 to TRBJ2-2, with D perhaps assigned TRBD1 or TRBD2 (6 bases each). The germline V gene encodes CDR1 SGDLS and CDR2 YYNGEE. The V end was cut by 0 bases, the J end by 4 bases, with 13 bases between. The CDR3 covers 16 residues. In DNA, the CDR3 is TGTGCCAGCAGCGTAGGAAGCCGGGGGCTCACCGGGGAGCTGTTTTTT. Amino acid sequence: CASSVGSRGLTGELFF.

This clonotype was counted ten times or more. The genes are TRBV19 and TRBJ1-3; D is perhaps TRBD1 (6 bases). CDR1 is LNHDA, CDR2 SQIVND, per germline (reference sequence). Trimming took 6 bases from V and 4 from J, leaving 13 bases between them. CDR3 length equals 14 residues. For the CDR3, the DNA is TGTGCCAGTAGACCGACAGGACGAGGAAACACCATATATTTT. The encoded protein is CASRPTGRGNTIYF.

The table lists this clonotype with a count of one. This chain links TRBV5-1 with TRBJ2-2, with D possibly matching TRBD1 (5 bases). The CDR3 has 14 residues. Germline CDR1 and CDR2: SGHRS and YFSETQ. The V gene lost 0 bases and the J gene lost 4 bases, with 7 bases spanning the gap. In DNA, the CDR3 is TGCGCCAGCAGCTTGGATGGGGCCACCGGGGAGCTGTTTTTT. Protein product: CASSLDGATGELFF.

This clonotype has just a few counts. Being one base from a much bigger clone, this may be a read error. V and J are TRBV7-2 and TRBJ1-3, with D maybe TRBD1 (5 bases). Germline-derived CDR1 and CDR2 are SGHTA and FQGNSA. This CDR3 has 13 residues. Trimming stripped 7 bases from V and 1 base from J, with 8 bases between. The CDR3 nucleotides read TGTGCCAGCACCCCAGGGTCTGGAAACACCATATATTTT. Protein sequence: CASTPGSGNTIYF.

The rearrangement links TRBV5-1 to TRBJ1-2; D unresolved. Germline CDR1 reads SGHRS; CDR2 reads YFSETQ. V was cut by 2 bases and J by 4 bases, with 15 bases left in between. The CDR3 consists of 15 residues. The CDR3 sequence is CASSFEDGPTYGYTF. The CDR3 coding sequence is TGCGCCAGCAGCTTCGAGGACGGGCCCACCTATGGCTACACCTTC.

V is TRBV11-2 and J is TRBJ1-1; D perhaps matches TRBD1 (6 bases). Germline assignment: CDR1 SGHAT and CDR2 FQNNGV. V lost 5 bases to trimming and J lost 1 base, with 14 bases between them. The CDR3 is made up of 15 amino acids. The CDR3 sequence is CASSPQGLGNTEAFF. The CDR3 DNA reads as TGTGCCAGCAGCCCCCAGGGGTTAGGGAACACTGAAGCTTTCTTT.

Comment on this clonotype: A much larger clone differs from this one at a single base, so this may be a read error. The chain recombines TRBV10-3 with TRBJ2-7; a possible D gene is TRBD2 (6 bases). V gave up 10 bases and J gave up 10 bases, with 23 bases separating them. Germline V gene data show CDR1 as ENHRY and CDR2 as SYGVKD. The CDR3 loop spans 13 amino acids. The CDR3 loop reads CATKNAGTGDQYF. The DNA of the CDR3 is TGTGCCACCAAAAATGCAGGGACTGGCGATCAGTACTTC.

This clonotype was counted at least ten times. This chain uses TRBV28 with TRBJ1-1, with D possibly TRBD1 on 6 matching bases. The CDR3 runs 15 residues. The V and J ends lost 5 bases and 1 base respectively, with 14 bases between them. The germline V gene encodes CDR1 MDHEN and CDR2 SYDVKM. The CDR3 is CASSTPGEGNTEAFF. CDR3 DNA sequence: TGTGCCAGCAGTACCCCAGGGGAAGGGAACACTGAAGCTTTCTTT.

At least ten counts were recorded for this clonotype. The V gene is TRBV27, the J gene TRBJ1-5; 7 nucleotides match TRBD1. Germline CDR1 and CDR2: MNHEY and SMNVEV (reference sequence). V was clipped by 6 bases and J by 1 base; unmatched bases: 0. This CDR3 has 13 amino acids. The CDR3 here is CASRTGSNQPQHF. CDR3 DNA sequence: TGTGCCAGCAGGACAGGGAGCAATCAGCCCCAGCATTTT.

This clonotype was seen more than once but under ten times. The CDR3 DNA sequence: TGTGCCAGTAGTATAGGCGGGGGATCAGGAAACACCATATATTTT. Translated: CASSIGGGSGNTIYF. The chain couples TRBV19 to TRBJ1-3, with a tentative D call TRBD1 (5 bases). Germline V gene sequence: CDR1 LNHDA, CDR2 SQIVND (reference sequence). This CDR3 region has 15 residues. With 1 base removed from V and 4 bases from J, the gap between germline ends came to 11 bases.

Only one count was recorded for this clonotype. A clone one base away is much larger, so this may be a read error. The chain carries TRBV9 and TRBJ2-2, with unresolved D. This CDR3 has 13 residues. Germline lookup yields CDR1 SGDLS and CDR2 YYNGEE. Between the trimmed V and J ends, which lost 2 bases and 5 bases, there was a span of 7 bases. Written as DNA, the CDR3 is TGTGCCAGCAGCGTGGTGGCTACCGGGGAGCTGTTTTTT. This translates into CASSVVATGELFF.

This clonotype was seen at least ten times. The chain carries TRBV2 and TRBJ2-1; 11 bases agree with TRBD2. Germline CDR1 and CDR2: SNHLY and FYNNEI. This CDR3 is built from 14 residues. V gave up 2 bases and J gave up 7 bases; unmatched junction bases: 1. CDR3 loop: CASSELAGGNEQFF. As DNA, the CDR3 is TGTGCCAGCAGTGAACTAGCGGGAGGTAATGAGCAGTTCTTC.

This clonotype was observed many times. The rearrangement joins TRBV7-9 to TRBJ2-7; 10 nucleotides line up with TRBD1. Trimming cost V 5 bases and J 1 base; bases outside gene matches: 5. The CDR3 loop spans 15 amino acids. Germline V lookup: CDR1 SEHNR, CDR2 FQNEAQ (reference sequence). DNA for the CDR3: TGTGCCAGCAGCCCGGGACAGGGGACGTCCTACGAGCAGTACTTC. It specifies CASSPGQGTSYEQYF. Full variable domain (missing parts from reference TRBV7-9 and TRBJ2-7): DTGVSQNPRHKITKRGQNVTFRCDPISEHNRLYWYRQTLGQGPEFLTYFQNEAQLEKSRLLSDRFSAERPKGSFSTLEIQRTEQGDSAMYLCASSPGQGTSYEQYFGPGTRLTVT.

On this clonotype: The final CDR3 position lacks the conserved phenylalanine or tryptophan, pointing to a likely read error. The rearrangement links TRBV20-1 to TRBJ2-7, with 13 bases fitting TRBD2. There are 16 residues in the CDR3. The germline V gene encodes CDR1 DFQATT and CDR2 SNEGSKA (reference sequence). Germline trimming cut 6 bases from V and 2 bases from J; bases unmatched to any gene: 10. CDR3 nucleotide sequence: TGCAGTGCCGGGCCGGGACTAGCGGGGCCCCCCTACGAGCAGTACATC. Translation: CSAGPGLAGPPYEQYI.

The chain has TRBV7-2 and TRBJ2-5; perhaps TRBD1 as D (6 bases). CDR1 and CDR2 from the germline V gene are SGHTA and FQGNSA. Trimming cost V 6 bases and J 2 bases, with 13 bases left between them. The CDR3 sequence is 14 residues long. CDR3 DNA: TGTGCCAGCAGTCGATTTACAGGGCAAGAGACCCAGTACTTC. Amino acid sequence: CASSRFTGQETQYF.

This clonotype was seen more than once but under ten times. The limits of the CDR3 on the DNA are not certain, so only TCRdb's listed CDR3 is given. The chain couples TRBV4-1 to TRBJ1-1. The CDR3 totals 14 residues, both ends included. Looked up from germline, CDR1 is MGHRA and CDR2 is YSYEKL. Here the CDR3 reads CASSQDLDKAEAFF.

This clonotype was counted a few times. The chain has TRBV12-5 and TRBJ1-2; 9 bases agree with TRBD1. The CDR3 spans 15 residues. Germline V gene sequence: CDR1 LGHNT, CDR2 FRNRAP. J was trimmed by 5 bases and V by 4 bases; bases with no gene match: 8. CDR3 coding DNA: TGTGCTAGTGGTTCCCGACAGGGGGAGTGGTATGGCTACACCTTC. Its translation is CASGSRQGEWYGYTF.

This clonotype showed up many times. V gene TRBV30 combines with J gene TRBJ2-7; TRBD2 might be the D (6 bases). This CDR3 spans 15 amino acids. Germline V gene data show CDR1 as GTSNPN and CDR2 as SVGIG (reference sequence). Trimming took off 3 bases at V and 2 bases at J, with 17 bases between the two ends. DNA of the CDR3: TGTGCCTGGAGCAAGTCACGGGGGAGTACCTACGAGCAGTACTTC. Protein: CAWSKSRGSTYEQYF.

This clonotype was detected only a few times. The V call is TRBV28, the J call TRBJ2-1, with D possibly being TRBD2 (5 bases). The germline gives CDR1 MDHEN, CDR2 SYDVKM. The CDR3 covers 14 residues. V was shortened by 3 bases and J by 6 bases, with 12 bases between the two germline ends. In DNA form, the CDR3 reads TGTGCCAGCAGTTTTCTCCTCCGGGGCAATGAGCAGTTCTTC. Translation gives CASSFLLRGNEQFF.

In its sample, this clonotype was seen many times. A read error may explain this, as a much larger clone is one base away. The chain recombines TRBV6-1 with TRBJ1-1; TRBD1 agrees at 7 bases. The V segment lost 5 bases and the J segment 4 bases; nucleotides outside the gene matches: 4. This CDR3 is 13 amino acids long. Germline values: CDR1 MNHNS, CDR2 SASEGT. The CDR3 protein is CASSSGGGTEAFF. The DNA of the CDR3 is TGTGCCAGCAGTTCAGGGGGGGGCACTGAAGCTTTCTTT.

This clonotype was seen many times. The rearrangement joins TRBV7-2 to TRBJ1-2; D might be TRBD1 (6 bases). The CDR3 is 17 amino acids. Trimming took off 4 bases at V and 2 bases at J, with 20 bases between the two ends. The germline V gene encodes CDR1 SGHTA and CDR2 FQGNSA. The CDR3 here is CASSSGGAVLSNYGYTF. Written as DNA, the CDR3 is TGTGCCAGCAGCTCCGGGGGGGCAGTCCTATCAAACTATGGCTACACCTTC.